This entry features one TCR beta chain sequence. This sample is part of a study of T cell changes during pregnancy in multiple sclerosis. Germline-derived CDR1 and CDR2 are MGHRA and YSYEKL. V shed 1 base and J 4 bases; nucleotides not matched to a gene: 3. This CDR3 is built from 15 residues. Profiled with immunoSEQ multiplex PCR; TCRdb holds only in-frame clones, not every one. The table shows approximately 48,000 clones, with approximately 94% occurring only once. The J gene is TRBJ1-5, the V gene TRBV4-1; 8 bases agree with TRBD1. The sequences come from CD8+ T cells from peripheral blood mononuclear cells, collected before pregnancy. The sequence was collected from a female donor with multiple sclerosis, enrolled in a pregnancy study. CDR3 DNA sequence: TGCGCCAGCAGCCAAGCTGGGACAGGAAATCAGCCCCAGCATTTT. The encoded protein is CASSQAGTGNQPQHF.